This record covers a single T cell receptor beta chain. Its specificity is not known. J was trimmed by 6 bases and V by 0 bases; bases with no gene match: 0. The CDR3 contains 13 residues. Germline CDR1 and CDR2: MNHEY and SMNVEV (reference sequence). This record comes from a study of cytomegalovirus exposure and HLA in healthy donors. Study outcomes and limitations: In a later analysis, at a false discovery rate of 0.05, approximately 16,000 TCR beta sequences matched HLA alleles. A missense DCLRE1C variant was associated with V- and J-gene trimming of TCR beta chains in a later analysis, and an independent cohort replicated the association. Common viral pathogens seemed to be connected with several of the most significant clusters, according to a later analysis.

Primers: 60 Vbeta forward and 13 Jbeta reverse. TCRdb's copy holds only in-frame clones and misses some; the assay was immunoSEQ multiplex PCR. The sample has around 85,000 clones; 80% are singletons. This sequence joins TRBV27 and TRBJ1-2, with TRBD1 matching 8 bases. Specimen: PBMCs. The clonotype originates from a woman between 50 and 59 years old in good health and CMV-seropositive. CDR3: CASSLSGQDGYTF. The CDR3 bases are TGTGCCAGCAGTTTATCGGGACAGGATGGCTACACCTTC.